The source of this TCR beta chain is a study of Ad26.COV2.S vaccination and SARS-CoV-2 variants. Sequenced by immunoSEQ multiplex PCR; TCRdb stores in-frame clones only, minus some. The sample holds around 350,000 clones, 90% to 95% seen once. Trimming took 6 bases from V and 4 from J, leaving 9 bases between them. CDR3 length: 11 residues. The V gene's germline CDR1 is SQVTM and CDR2 ANQGSEA. The sequencing here drew on peripheral blood, taken after recovery from COVID-19. The V gene is TRBV29-1, the J gene TRBJ1-2, with D unresolved. The sequence came from a human donor who had recovered from COVID-19. The CDR3 DNA reads TGCAGCGTGGCATATAGCTATGGCTACACCTTC. Protein product: CSVAYSYGYTF.